One and the same sample provided the 28 T cell receptor beta chains below, sequenced in a study of blood T cells in healthy people across ages. PCR was performed a second time for 7 to 11 cycles using a sample-barcoded 5' primer and a J-beta primer mix. Using its own MiXCR run on the 5' RACE reads, TCRdb lists one record per CDR3 protein. This sample has under 950,000 distinct CDR3 sequences; 22% occur once, and the top ten carry around a fifth. The sample comprised blood. These receptors originate from a man in his 70s in good health.

This clonotype was seen ten or more times. The chain employs TRBV12-3 or TRBV12-4 and TRBJ1-4; D perhaps matches TRBD1 (6 bases). The ends were cut back, 5 bases at V and 5 bases at J, with 15 bases in the middle. The CDR3 runs 15 residues. The CDR3 nucleotides read TGTGCCAGCAGTCCACAGACAGGAGAAAATGAAAAACTGTTTTTT. Translation gives CASSPQTGENEKLFF.

The J gene is TRBJ2-5, the V gene TRBV12-3 or TRBV12-4; 7 positions match TRBD1. Trimming took 6 bases from V and 8 from J; bases not matched to a gene: 12. The CDR3 covers 14 residues. In DNA, the CDR3 is TGTGCCAGCAGACCTAGGACAGGACCGACCACCCAGTACTTC. Encoded protein: CASRPRTGPTTQYF.

Only a few counts were recorded for this clonotype. The chain employs TRBV25-1 and TRBJ1-2, with D unclear. Trimming took off 6 bases at V and 4 bases at J, with 12 bases between the two ends. The CDR3 length is 13 residues. The germline V gene encodes CDR1 MGHDK and CDR2 SYGVNS. The CDR3 protein is CASSDAPSYGYTF. CDR3 bases: TGTGCCAGCAGCGACGCTCCCTCCTATGGCTACACCTTC.

This clonotype was picked up a small number of times. The chain joins TRBV27 to TRBJ2-5, with TRBD1 identical over 9 bases. CDR3 length equals 15 residues. Unmatched junction bases numbered 9, after V lost 5 bases and J lost 5 bases. The germline CDR1 and CDR2 sequences are MNHEY and SMNVEV (reference sequence). CDR3 region: CASSPGQGWMETQYF. CDR3 in DNA: TGTGCCAGCAGTCCGGGACAGGGATGGATGGAGACCCAGTACTTC.

The V call is TRBV6-2 or TRBV6-3, the J call TRBJ1-3; D is unresolved. Germline V gene sequence: CDR1 MNHEY, CDR2 SVGEGT. The V end lost 6 bases, the J end lost 0 bases, and 15 bases lay between the germline ends. CDR3 length: 16 amino acids. The CDR3 bases are TGTGCCAGCAGCCTACCGCGGACGGCCTCTGGAAACACCATATATTTT. It codes for CASSLPRTASGNTIYF.

J is TRBJ2-7 and V is TRBV7-8, with D unclear. The DNA end favors TRBJ2-1, so the J call may be wrong. The CDR3 is 13 residues long. Germline V lookup: CDR1 SGHVS, CDR2 FQNEAQ. Here the CDR3 reads CASSLGSWSEQFF. The CDR3 DNA follows: TGTGCCAGCAGCCTAGGCTCGTGGAGCGAGCAGTTCTTC.

A few counts support this clonotype. One junction end disagrees with the germline gene, perhaps due to a read error. The chain has TRBV6-5 and TRBJ1-4; no reliable D call. The CDR3 has 15 residues. In germline, CDR1 is MNHEY, CDR2 SVGAGI. Here the CDR3 DNA reads TGTGCCAGCAGTTTCCAAAATTCCCCCAGTGAAGAACTGTTTTTT. This sequence encodes CASSFQNSPSEELFF.

Only a few counts were recorded for this clonotype. J is TRBJ1-2 and V is TRBV29-1, with D possibly matching TRBD1 (6 bases). Trimming shortened V by 7 bases and J by 8 bases, and 11 bases separated the two germline ends. The CDR3 contains 10 residues. In germline, CDR1 is SQVTM, CDR2 ANQGSEA. The CDR3 reads CSASGDGYTF. The CDR3 region has the DNA TGCAGCGCGTCAGGGGACGGCTACACCTTC.

The chain has TRBV7-2 and TRBJ2-7; TRBD2 aligns across 13 bases. Trimming removed 5 bases from V and 4 bases from J; junction bases left unmatched: 2. CDR3 length: 14 amino acids. The germline V gene encodes CDR1 SGHTA and CDR2 FQGNSA. CDR3 residues: CASSRGLAGYEQYF. CDR3 in DNA: TGTGCCAGCAGCCGGGGACTAGCGGGGTACGAGCAGTACTTC.

This clonotype has a handful of counts. The chain combines TRBV28 with TRBJ2-3; D remains unclear. V lost 5 bases to trimming and J lost 7 bases, with 10 bases between them. Per the germline V gene, CDR1 is MDHEN and CDR2 is SYDVKM. The CDR3 extends over 12 amino acids. The DNA for the CDR3 is TGTGCCAGCAGTGGTGGGATCTATACGCAGTATTTT. Translation: CASSGGIYTQYF. Looking up the rest from reference TRBV28 and TRBJ2-3 gives the full variable domain: DVKVTQSSRYLVKRTGEKVFLECVQDMDHENMFWYRQDPGLGLRLIYFSYDVKMKEKGDIPEGYSVSREKKERFSLILESASTNQTSMYLCASSGGIYTQYFGPGTRLTVL.

The chain carries TRBV3-1 and TRBJ2-3; a weak D match, TRBD2 (5 bases). Deletions cut 2 bases from V and 5 bases from J, with 8 bases between. CDR3 length: 13 amino acids. CDR1 and CDR2 from the germline V gene are LGHDT and YNNKEL (reference sequence). The CDR3 nucleotides read TGTGCCAGCAGCCAAACACTAGGAGATACGCAGTATTTT. The encoded protein is CASSQTLGDTQYF.

This chain links TRBV7-9 with TRBJ2-3; the D is unclear. The V gene's germline CDR1 is SEHNR and CDR2 FQNEAQ (reference sequence). The CDR3 contains 13 residues. Trimming cost V 0 bases and J 2 bases, with 3 bases left between them. CDR3 amino acids: CASSLALTDTQYF. In DNA, the CDR3 is TGTGCCAGCAGCTTAGCCCTCACAGATACGCAGTATTTT.

This clonotype occurred a few times. The gene calls are TRBV4-2 and TRBJ2-5; maybe TRBD2 (6 bases). The J call is doubtful: the DNA matches TRBJ2-7 better. This CDR3 has 16 amino acids. The germline CDR1 and CDR2 sequences are LGHNA and YNFKEQ. The CDR3 loop reads CASRPSGGRVSYEQYF. The CDR3 DNA reads as TGTGCCAGCCGACCGTCCGGAGGGCGGGTATCCTACGAGCAGTACTTC.

This clonotype turned up a few times. This chain joins TRBV5-1 and TRBJ1-2, with TRBD1 identical over 9 bases. In germline, CDR1 is SGHRS, CDR2 YFSETQ. CDR3 size: 14 residues. With 4 bases clipped from V and 6 bases from J, the junction kept 7 bases outside the gene matches. The CDR3 nucleotides are TGCGCCAGCAGCCTGGGGACAGGGCTAGATGGCTACACCTTC. Its translation: CASSLGTGLDGYTF.

This sequence joins TRBV7-2 and TRBJ1-5; tentatively, D is TRBD1 (5 bases). The V gene's germline CDR1 is SGHTA and CDR2 FQGNSA. This CDR3 region has 15 residues. V gave up 1 base and J gave up 4 bases, with 11 bases separating them. The CDR3, as DNA: TGTGCCAGCAGCTTAGGGGGCGCGGGTAATCAGCCCCAGCATTTT. It encodes CASSLGGAGNQPQHF.

This clonotype was observed a few times. This sequence joins TRBV3-1 and TRBJ2-5; 11 bases align to TRBD2. The germline V gene encodes CDR1 LGHDT and CDR2 YNNKEL (reference sequence). V was clipped by 4 bases and J by 2 bases; unmatched bases: 6. The CDR3 sequence is 16 residues long. In nucleotides, the CDR3 is TGTGCCAGCAGCCTGAACTTAGCGGGGGGGCAAGAGACCCAGTACTTC. Encoded protein: CASSLNLAGGQETQYF.

In this sample, this clonotype turned up a few times. J is TRBJ2-3 and V is TRBV7-8; possibly TRBD1 or TRBD2 for D (5 bases each). V was shortened by 6 bases and J by 4 bases, with 14 bases between the two germline ends. Germline V gives CDR1 SGHVS, CDR2 FQNEAQ. The CDR3 covers 14 residues. CDR3 amino acids: CASRSGRPADTQYF. The CDR3 DNA reads TGTGCCAGCAGGTCGGGGCGTCCAGCAGATACGCAGTATTTT.

This chain links TRBV27 with TRBJ2-3, with D possibly being TRBD1 (5 bases). The CDR3 has 13 residues. Germline V gene lookup returns CDR1 MNHEY and CDR2 SMNVEV (reference sequence). Trimming removed 6 bases from V and 6 bases from J, with 13 bases in between. CDR3 DNA sequence: TGTGCCAGCAGCCAGACCAGGGTGGATACGCAGTATTTT. Protein sequence: CASSQTRVDTQYF.

This clonotype showed up just a few times. The V and J genes are TRBV30 and TRBJ2-2, with 10 bases matching TRBD2. Trimming took 5 bases from V and 6 from J; bases not matched to a gene: 6. Germline lookup yields CDR1 GTSNPN and CDR2 SVGIG (reference sequence). This CDR3 contains 14 residues. The CDR3 DNA is TGTGCCTGGGTTCCTAGCGGGAGTGCCGGGGAGCTGTTTTTT. Translation: CAWVPSGSAGELFF. Drawing the rest from reference TRBV30 and TRBJ2-2, the complete variable domain is SQTIHQWPATLVQPVGSPLSLECTVEGTSNPNLYWYRQAAGRGLQLLFYSVGIGQISSEVPQNLSASRPQDRQFILSSKKLLLSDSGFYLCAWVPSGSAGELFFGEGSRLTVL.

The chain joins TRBV12-3 or TRBV12-4 to TRBJ1-6; D possibly corresponds to TRBD1 (5 bases). CDR3 length: 14 residues. V was trimmed by 6 bases and J by 9 bases, leaving 15 bases between them. The CDR3 spells CASSPDPRVSPLHF. In nucleotides, the CDR3 is TGTGCCAGCAGCCCAGACCCCAGGGTTTCACCCCTCCACTTT.

This clonotype was seen a few times. The chain carries TRBV5-1 and TRBJ2-1, with D perhaps matching TRBD1 or TRBD2 (6 bases each). Gene TRBJ2-7 matches the end of the DNA better, so the J call may be wrong. The CDR3 is 15 residues long. Germline CDR1 is SGHRS and CDR2 is YFSETQ. Here the CDR3 DNA reads TGCGCCAGCAGCTTGGAGGGGGGAGCGAACTACGAGCAGTACTTC. This sequence encodes CASSLEGGANYEQYF.

This clonotype was seen more than once but under ten times. V is TRBV9 and J is TRBJ2-5, with 7 nucleotides matching TRBD2. V lost 0 bases to trimming and J lost 4 bases; unmatched junction nucleotides: 9. The CDR3 is made up of 16 amino acids. CDR1 and CDR2 from the germline V gene are SGDLS and YYNGEE. For the CDR3, the DNA is TGTGCCAGCAGCGTAGGAAGCGGGATGGTCGGAGAGACCCAGTACTTC. Encoded protein: CASSVGSGMVGETQYF.

This clonotype was seen more than once but under ten times. The rearrangement joins TRBV4-3 to TRBJ1-4; D unclear. Germline CDR1 and CDR2: LGHNA and YSLEER. V gave up 0 bases and J gave up 6 bases, with 8 bases separating them. The CDR3 runs to 14 residues. The CDR3 sequence is CASSQDVGYEKLFF. CDR3 nucleotides: TGCGCCAGCAGCCAAGATGTAGGGTATGAAAAACTGTTTTTT.

This clonotype came up a few times. The V call is TRBV20-1, the J call TRBJ1-4, with TRBD1 matching 10 bases. CDR3 length: 12 residues. In germline, CDR1 is DFQATT, CDR2 SNEGSKA (reference sequence). Trimming removed 5 bases from V and 8 bases from J; junction bases left unmatched: 2. CDR3 in DNA: TGCAGTGCTTGGGACAGGGGAGAAAAACTGTTTTTT. Protein: CSAWDRGEKLFF.

This clonotype was observed a handful of times. The gene calls are TRBV9 and TRBJ2-1; D gene unclear. Germline CDR1 reads SGDLS; CDR2 reads YYNGEE. This CDR3 has 16 amino acids. Trimming shortened V by 3 bases and J by 2 bases, and 15 bases separated the two germline ends. Written as DNA, the CDR3 is TGTGCCAGCAGCGCGTTAAGTGCGGAAACCTACAATGAGCAGTTCTTC. Translation gives CASSALSAETYNEQFF. Using reference TRBV9 and TRBJ2-1 for the parts outside the CDR3, the full variable domain is DSGVTQTPKHLITATGQRVTLRCSPRSGDLSVYWYQQSLDQGLQFLIQYYNGEERAKGNILERFSAQQFPDLHSELNLSSLELGDSALYFCASSALSAETYNEQFFGPGTRLTVL.

This clonotype was seen a handful of times. The DNA is left out, because the CDR3 cannot be placed on it with certainty; the CDR3 is given as TCRdb lists it. The chain has TRBV14 and TRBJ2-7. The CDR3 comprises 15 residues, both ends counted. The germline V gene encodes CDR1 SGHDN and CDR2 FVKESK. The CDR3 loop is CASSQFFGSSYEQYF.

This chain uses TRBV7-6 with TRBJ2-1; TRBD2 matches at 7 bases. CDR3 size: 14 residues. Germline lookup yields CDR1 SGHVS and CDR2 FNYEAQ. V dropped 2 bases and J dropped 4; count of bases not matched to a gene: 2. The CDR3 is CASSLNGRYNEQFF. CDR3 sequence (DNA): TGTGCCAGCAGCTTAAACGGGAGGTACAATGAGCAGTTCTTC.

A word on this clonotype: One end of the junction does not line up with germline, which may come from a read error. This chain connects TRBV20-1 to TRBJ2-1, with 14 bases identical to TRBD2. The CDR3 totals 16 residues. The V gene's germline CDR1 is DFQATT and CDR2 SNEGSKA (reference sequence). CDR3 sequence reads: CSATGLAGGRKETQHF. Written as DNA, the CDR3 is TGCAGTGCCACCGGACTAGCGGGGGGAAGGAAAGAGACCCAGCACTTC.